This T cell receptor (beta chain) came from a study of blood T cell repertoires in COVID-19. Study background: COVID-19 samples collected from the United States, Italy and Spain covered acute and convalescent phases. Nucleic acid was either cDNA or gDNA, and it came from T cells, B-cell-depleted T cells, or PBMCs.

This CDR3 is built from 16 residues. Trimming removed 4 bases from V and 0 bases from J, with 14 bases in between. Germline-derived CDR1 and CDR2 are SGDLS and YYNGEE. Study processing details: The assay estimated nucleated cells by amplifying reference gene primers. The method was immunoSEQ multiplex PCR; TCRdb's version includes in-frame clones alone and lacks a portion of them. V, J and clone size are taken as reported in that table, and D and trimming were inferred from the DNA itself. The sample includes approximately 170,000 clones, 70% to 90% of them seen just once. Sequenced: peripheral blood. This sequence originates from a woman aged 65 to 85 with acute or convalescent COVID-19. The chain carries TRBV9 and TRBJ1-3; TRBD1 might be the D (5 bases). The CDR3 region has the DNA TGTGCCAGCAGCCCTGCCGGGGGGAGCTCTGGAAACACCATATATTTT. It specifies CASSPAGGSSGNTIYF.